The 19 T cell receptor beta chains given below trace back to one sample, sequenced in a study of cytomegalovirus exposure and HLA in healthy donors. TCRdb's copy holds only in-frame clones and misses some; the assay was immunoSEQ multiplex PCR. The sample carries about 73,000 clones, 90% to 95% recorded once. Sequenced material: PBMCs. These TCRs come from a man aged 18-30 years in good health and CMV-seronegative.

The rearrangement uses TRBV7-8 and TRBJ1-1; D possibly corresponds to TRBD1 (5 bases). Deletions cut 5 bases from V and 7 bases from J, with 14 bases between. CDR3 size: 13 residues. CDR1 SGHVS and CDR2 FQNEAQ come from the germline V gene. The CDR3 bases are TGTGCCAGCAGCGCGATGCAGGGCCGTGAAGCTTTCTTT. Its protein is CASSAMQGREAFF.

The genes are TRBV5-1 and TRBJ1-4; 8 bases match TRBD1. Losses at the gene ends were 4 bases for V and 4 bases for J; bases not matched to a gene: 3. In germline, CDR1 is SGHRS, CDR2 YFSETQ. CDR3 length: 14 amino acids. CDR3 coding DNA: TGCGCCAGCAGCCCCGGACAGGGTAATGAAAAACTGTTTTTT. This encodes CASSPGQGNEKLFF.

The chain carries TRBV4-2 and TRBJ2-1; TRBD2 matches at 9 bases. CDR3 length: 17 amino acids. After removal of 3 bases from V and 6 bases from J, the junction contained 12 bases not matched to a gene. CDR1 and CDR2 (germline): LGHNA, YNFKEQ. The CDR3 sequence is CASSQPRRAGGRNEQFF. In DNA, the CDR3 is TGTGCCAGCAGCCAGCCCCGGCGTGCGGGGGGGCGCAATGAGCAGTTCTTC.

In this sample, this clone turned up once. The V call is TRBV6-6, the J call TRBJ1-2; D might be TRBD1 (5 bases). The CDR3 contains 13 residues. CDR1 and CDR2 from the germline V gene are MNHNY and SVGAGI (reference sequence). V lost 5 bases and J lost 2, with 9 bases in between. The CDR3: CASSRQINYGYTF. CDR3 coding DNA: TGTGCCAGCAGTCGACAGATCAACTATGGCTACACCTTC.

This chain joins TRBV6-1 and TRBJ2-2; TRBD1 might be the D (6 bases). Trimming removed 8 bases at V and 0 bases at J, with 13 bases between. The germline V gene encodes CDR1 MNHNS and CDR2 SASEGT. CDR3 size: 15 residues. The CDR3 reads CASSQGPANTGELFF. In DNA form, the CDR3 reads TGTGCCAGCTCACAGGGCCCCGCGAACACCGGGGAGCTGTTTTTT.

The chain combines TRBV5-1 with TRBJ2-3, with 11 bases fitting TRBD2. Germline CDR1 is SGHRS and CDR2 is YFSETQ. V was clipped by 4 bases and J by 2 bases; unmatched bases: 9. The CDR3 spans 17 residues. The CDR3 region is CASSQFSGGGFTDTQYF. The CDR3 DNA reads as TGCGCCAGCAGCCAATTTAGCGGGGGGGGTTTCACAGATACGCAGTATTTT.

The chain employs TRBV2 and TRBJ2-7; unclear D gene. Trimming took 5 bases from V and 6 from J, leaving 8 bases between them. CDR1 is SNHLY, CDR2 FYNNEI, per germline. The length of the CDR3 is 11 residues. In nucleotides, the CDR3 is TGTGCCAGCAGTTATGGCAGCGAGCAGTACTTC. Translation gives CASSYGSEQYF.

The rearrangement joins TRBV11-2 to TRBJ2-7, with D possibly TRBD2 on 6 matching bases. CDR1 is SGHAT and CDR2 is FQNNGV in the germline V gene. The CDR3 extends over 15 amino acids. The ends were cut back, 5 bases at V and 0 bases at J, with 14 bases in the middle. CDR3 region: CASSGGARFSYEQYF. The CDR3 DNA is TGTGCCAGCAGCGGAGGGGCGAGGTTCTCCTACGAGCAGTACTTC.

The gene calls are TRBV30 and TRBJ1-6, with D uncertain. V lost 4 bases, J lost 8 bases, and 15 bases lay in between. The CDR3 spans 14 residues. CDR1 and CDR2 from the germline V gene are GTSNPN and SVGIG (reference sequence). The CDR3 sequence is CAWTYRGKDSPLHF. The CDR3 nucleotides read TGTGCCTGGACTTATCGGGGAAAGGATTCACCCCTCCACTTT.

V gene TRBV14 combines with J gene TRBJ1-2, with D hard to call. Germline CDR1 reads SGHDN; CDR2 reads FVKESK. The V end lost 1 base, the J end lost 8 bases, and 17 bases lay between the germline ends. The CDR3 runs 15 residues. DNA for the CDR3: TGTGCCAGCAGCCAAGGGGCATATGAGAATAGGGGCTACACCTTC. Translating it yields CASSQGAYENRGYTF.

The rearrangement joins TRBV30 to TRBJ1-2; 11 positions agree with TRBD1. CDR3 size: 13 residues. Germline CDR1 reads GTSNPN; CDR2 reads SVGIG (reference sequence). Trimming cost V 7 bases and J 6 bases; bases outside gene matches: 7. The CDR3 DNA reads as TGTGCCTCTCACACGGGACAGGGGGATGGCTACACCTTC. It specifies CASHTGQGDGYTF.

This chain uses TRBV29-1 with TRBJ1-1, with no clear D. This CDR3 has 13 amino acids. Germline CDR1 is SQVTM and CDR2 is ANQGSEA. The V end was cut by 7 bases, the J end by 5 bases, with 17 bases between. As DNA, the CDR3 is TGCAGCGCCCAAAGGAGCGAGGGTACTGAAGCTTTCTTT. This gives the protein CSAQRSEGTEAFF.

The chain has TRBV30 and TRBJ1-1; no clear D. V was shortened by 0 bases and J by 1 base, with 12 bases between the two germline ends. CDR3 size: 15 residues. CDR1 is GTSNPN, CDR2 SVGIG, per germline (reference sequence). CDR3 residues: CAWSVWPRPNTEAFF. The CDR3 region has the DNA TGTGCCTGGAGTGTATGGCCCCGCCCGAACACTGAAGCTTTCTTT. Drawing the rest from reference TRBV30 and TRBJ1-1, the complete variable domain is SQTIHQWPATLVQPVGSPLSLECTVEGTSNPNLYWYRQAAGRGLQLLFYSVGIGQISSEVPQNLSASRPQDRQFILSSKKLLLSDSGFYLCAWSVWPRPNTEAFFGQGTRLTVV.

V is TRBV25-1 and J is TRBJ1-3; D might be TRBD1 (5 bases). CDR1 MGHDK and CDR2 SYGVNS come from the germline V gene. CDR3 length equals 17 residues. The V end lost 3 bases, the J end lost 0 bases, and 15 bases lay between the germline ends. CDR3 region: CASSDTPGHLSGNTIYF. The CDR3 DNA is TGTGCCAGCAGTGACACTCCCGGACATCTCTCTGGAAACACCATATATTTT.

The V gene is TRBV28, the J gene TRBJ2-2; TRBD1 matches at 10 bases. Trimming cost V 6 bases and J 6 bases; bases outside gene matches: 10. CDR3 length: 16 amino acids. Germline V lookup: CDR1 MDHEN, CDR2 SYDVKM. This CDR3 is CASSYRDRGLPGELFF. The CDR3 nucleotides read TGTGCCAGCAGCTACCGGGACAGGGGTTTGCCCGGGGAGCTGTTTTTT.

The chain employs TRBV1 and TRBJ2-5; TRBD2 is the table's D call and was not checked against the DNA. TRBV1 is recorded as a pseudogene. The CDR3 spans 16 residues. The CDR3 sequence: CTSSQESPFGGETQYF. In nucleotides, the CDR3 is TGCACCAGCAGCCAAGAGTCCCCATTTGGAGGGGAGACCCAGTACTTC.

The chain employs TRBV6-1 and TRBJ1-5; possibly TRBD1 for D (6 bases). The germline V gene has CDR1 MNHNS and CDR2 SASEGT. V lost 3 bases, J lost 3 bases, and 12 bases lay in between. This CDR3 spans 15 amino acids. The CDR3 bases are TGTGCCAGCAGTGATGGACAGAGATCCAATCAGCCCCAGCATTTT. It is translated as CASSDGQRSNQPQHF.

The chain combines TRBV30 with TRBJ1-4, with a possible D match to TRBD1 (5 bases). The CDR3 totals 15 residues. Germline V lookup: CDR1 GTSNPN, CDR2 SVGIG (reference sequence). V gave up 4 bases and J gave up 2 bases, with 14 bases separating them. This CDR3 is CAWTPRGGTNEKLFF. The CDR3 bases are TGTGCCTGGACCCCCCGGGGGGGGACTAATGAAAAACTGTTTTTT.

The J gene is TRBJ2-5, the V gene TRBV9, with D possibly matching TRBD2 (5 bases). Germline lookup yields CDR1 SGDLS and CDR2 YYNGEE. V was shortened by 0 bases and J by 5 bases, with 11 bases between the two germline ends. The CDR3 totals 14 residues. The CDR3 spells CASSVDPGEETQYF. The CDR3 DNA reads as TGTGCCAGCAGCGTAGATCCCGGGGAGGAGACCCAGTACTTC.